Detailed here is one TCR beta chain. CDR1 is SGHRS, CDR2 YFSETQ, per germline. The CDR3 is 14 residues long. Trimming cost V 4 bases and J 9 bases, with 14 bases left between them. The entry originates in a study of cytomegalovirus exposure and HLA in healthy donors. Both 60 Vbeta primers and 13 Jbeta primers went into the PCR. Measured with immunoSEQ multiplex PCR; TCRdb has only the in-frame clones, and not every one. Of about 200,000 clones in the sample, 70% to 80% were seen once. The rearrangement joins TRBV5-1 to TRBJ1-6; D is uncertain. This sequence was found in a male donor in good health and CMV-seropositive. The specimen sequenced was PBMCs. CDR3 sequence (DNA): TGCGCCAGCAGCCCGGCCCTACAGATTTCACCCCTCCACTTT. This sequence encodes CASSPALQISPLHF.